The 14 T cell receptor beta chains below were found in one sample sequenced in a study of blood T cell repertoires in COVID-19. Clones were read by immunoSEQ multiplex PCR, and TCRdb kept only the in-frame ones, dropping some. Here the sample spans 350,000 to 450,000 clones, about 91% being singletons. Sequencing used peripheral blood. These receptors were collected from a woman in her thirties or forties with COVID-19, enrolled during active disease.

The chain joins TRBV9 to TRBJ1-2; 9 nucleotides align to TRBD1. The length of the CDR3 is 14 residues. The V gene's germline CDR1 is SGDLS and CDR2 YYNGEE. Trimming took 3 bases from V and 5 from J; bases not matched to a gene: 5. The CDR3 DNA reads as TGTGCCAGCAGCGAGACAGGGGGTGGATATGGCTACACCTTC. Translated: CASSETGGGYGYTF.

V is TRBV19 and J is TRBJ2-7, with D tentatively TRBD2 (6 bases). Per germline, CDR1 LNHDA and CDR2 SQIVND (reference sequence). The V gene lost 3 bases and the J gene lost 5 bases, with 17 bases spanning the gap. CDR3 length: 15 amino acids. The CDR3 nucleotides are TGTGCCAGTAGTATCAATGGGGGGAAGTTGAACGAGCAGTACTTC. It specifies CASSINGGKLNEQYF.

The chain joins TRBV18 to TRBJ2-2; 7 nucleotides agree with TRBD2. CDR3 length equals 16 residues. The germline V gene encodes CDR1 KGHSH and CDR2 LQKENI. V shed 1 base and J 0 bases; nucleotides not matched to a gene: 2. DNA for the CDR3: TGTGCCAGCTCACCACTTCTAGCGGCGAACACCGGGGAGCTGTTTTTT. It translates to CASSPLLAANTGELFF.

This chain uses TRBV30 with TRBJ2-7; 12 nucleotides line up with TRBD1. The V gene end was trimmed by 5 bases and the J gene end by 5 bases; junction bases not matched to a gene: 10. The CDR3 is 15 amino acids. CDR1 is GTSNPN, CDR2 SVGIG, per germline (reference sequence). CDR3 residues: CAWDGTGGPRHEQYF. In DNA form, the CDR3 reads TGTGCCTGGGATGGGACAGGGGGCCCGAGGCACGAGCAGTACTTC.

V usage is TRBV3-1 (or the pseudogene TRBV3-2) and J usage is TRBJ2-1, with D maybe TRBD2 (6 bases). This CDR3 has 15 residues. The germline V gene encodes CDR1 LGHDT and CDR2 YNNKEL (reference sequence). Between the trimmed V and J ends, which lost 0 bases and 8 bases, there was a span of 14 bases. The CDR3 sequence is CASSQDPGLYDEQFF. In DNA form, the CDR3 reads TGTGCCAGCAGCCAAGATCCAGGACTATATGATGAGCAGTTCTTC.

This rearrangement joins TRBV7-3 to TRBJ2-5; 8 nucleotides match TRBD2. Trimming removed 4 bases from V and 2 bases from J; junction bases left unmatched: 6. The CDR3 has 15 amino acids. Germline loops: CDR1 SGHTA, CDR2 FQGTGA. The CDR3 sequence: CASSSGTSPQETQYF. The CDR3, as DNA: TGTGCCAGCAGCTCAGGGACTAGTCCTCAAGAGACCCAGTACTTC.

The chain is built from TRBV21-1 and TRBJ1-5. TRBV21-1 constitutes a pseudogene. This CDR3 contains 17 residues. The CDR3 sequence: CASLSRSVPGKNQPQHF. CDR3 nucleotide sequence: TGTGCCAGCCTCTCTAGGTCGGTACCGGGGAAAAATCAGCCCCAGCATTTT.

The rearrangement uses TRBV14 and TRBJ2-1, with 8 bases aligning to TRBD1. The CDR3 contains 15 residues. V lost 4 bases and J lost 4; bases outside the gene matches: 6. Looked up from germline, CDR1 is SGHDN and CDR2 is FVKESK. CDR3 sequence (DNA): TGTGCCAGCAGCCCTAGACAGGGGTCGTACAATGAGCAGTTCTTC. Translated: CASSPRQGSYNEQFF.

This clone was picked up one time. This chain's CDR3 is CASSLGTGENSPLHF. CDR3 bases: TGTGCCAGCAGCTTGGGGACAGGGGAGAATTCACCCCTCCACTTT. V and J are TRBV5-6 and TRBJ1-6; 9 nucleotides align to TRBD1. V lost 0 bases, J lost 7 bases, and 2 bases stayed unmatched. The length of the CDR3 is 15 residues. CDR1 is SGHDT and CDR2 is YYEEEE in the germline V gene.

The V and J genes are TRBV7-3 and TRBJ2-1, with D possibly TRBD2 on 6 matching bases. The germline V gene encodes CDR1 SGHTA and CDR2 FQGTGA. The CDR3 has 13 residues. Trimming cost V 4 bases and J 10 bases, with 14 bases left between them. The DNA for the CDR3 is TGTGCCAGCAGCTCCATCCCGGGAGAGGAGCAGTTCTTC. Encoded protein: CASSSIPGEEQFF.

The gene calls are TRBV9 and TRBJ1-6; TRBD1 matches 11 bases. V trimming: 4 bases; J trimming: 7 bases; junction bases outside the gene matches: 7. The CDR3 is 16 amino acids. Germline CDR1 SGDLS, CDR2 YYNGEE. DNA of the CDR3: TGTGCCAGCAGCCCTGGCCGGGACAGGGGGAATTCACCCCTCCACTTT. This encodes CASSPGRDRGNSPLHF.

This chain uses TRBV4-3 with TRBJ1-1, with D possibly matching TRBD1 (6 bases). CDR3 length equals 15 residues. Trimming pared 3 bases from V and 1 base from J, leaving 12 bases between. Looked up from germline, CDR1 is LGHNA and CDR2 is YSLEER. The CDR3 spells CASSHLGGGNTEAFF. The CDR3 DNA reads as TGCGCCAGCAGCCACCTGGGAGGGGGGAACACTGAAGCTTTCTTT.

In its sample, this clone was seen a few times. The rearrangement joins TRBV29-1 to TRBJ2-3, with D tentatively TRBD1 (7 bases). Germline lookup yields CDR1 SQVTM and CDR2 ANQGSEA. V was clipped by 3 bases and J by 3 bases, with 13 bases between them. The CDR3 has 14 residues. CDR3 sequence (DNA): TGCAGCGTTGACGCTCAGGGGGGTACAGATACGCAGTATTTT. It specifies CSVDAQGGTDTQYF.

The gene calls are TRBV28 and TRBJ2-7; D is unresolved. This CDR3 is built from 12 residues. The germline V gene encodes CDR1 MDHEN and CDR2 SYDVKM. Trimming removed 5 bases from V and 3 bases from J, with 8 bases in between. In DNA, the CDR3 is TGTGCCAGCAGTCCTCCCTTCTACGAGCAGTACTTC. Translated, it gives CASSPPFYEQYF.